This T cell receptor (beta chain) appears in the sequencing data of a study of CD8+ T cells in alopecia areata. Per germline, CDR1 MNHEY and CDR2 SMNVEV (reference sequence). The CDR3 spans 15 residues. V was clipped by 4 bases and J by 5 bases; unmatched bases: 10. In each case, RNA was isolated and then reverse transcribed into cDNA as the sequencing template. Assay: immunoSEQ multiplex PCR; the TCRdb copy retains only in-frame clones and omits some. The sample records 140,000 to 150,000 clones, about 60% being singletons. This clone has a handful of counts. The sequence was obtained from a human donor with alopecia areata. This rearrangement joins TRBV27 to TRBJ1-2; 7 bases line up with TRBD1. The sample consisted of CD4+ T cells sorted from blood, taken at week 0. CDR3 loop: CASSYNRDRLYGYTF. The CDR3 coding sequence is TGTGCCAGCAGTTACAACCGGGACAGACTTTATGGCTACACCTTC.